These 10 T cell receptor beta chains came from one sample sequenced in a study of CD8+CD57+ T cells in acquired aplastic anemia. By flow cytometry, patients selected for sequencing had shown an expansion of CD8+CD57+ cells. Genomic DNA served as template for TCR beta VDJ and CDR3 profiling. TCRdb reprocessed the reads with MiXCR, giving one entry per CDR3 protein. This sample has about 160,000 distinct CDR3 sequences, with roughly half found just once. The sequenced sample was sorted CD4+, CD8+, or CD8+CD57+ T cells (not recorded which) from PBMCs. All receptors come from a human donor with aplastic anemia.

This clonotype was seen more than once but under ten times. The chain has TRBV12-3 or TRBV12-4 and TRBJ2-7; D perhaps matches TRBD1 (5 bases). The V gene lost 6 bases and the J gene lost 2 bases, with 11 bases spanning the gap. The CDR3 runs to 13 residues. The CDR3 nucleotides are TGTGCCAGCAGCTCGGACATGACCTACGAGCAGTACTTC. Translation gives CASSSDMTYEQYF.

As to this clonotype: Its ends do not fully match the called genes, so a read error is possible. The V gene is TRBV4-2, the J gene TRBJ2-1; TRBD1 is a possible D gene (5 bases). Germline V gene sequence: CDR1 LGHNA, CDR2 YNFKEQ. There are 15 residues in the CDR3. CDR3 sequence reads: CAGSQVLGPYNEQFF. The DNA of the CDR3 is TGTGCCGGCAGCCAAGTGCTGGGGCCCTACAATGAGCAGTTCTTC.

The rearrangement joins TRBV10-2 to TRBJ1-1, with D hard to call. Germline CDR1 is WSHSY and CDR2 is SAAADI. The CDR3 runs to 12 residues. V dropped 5 bases and J dropped 2 bases, with 6 bases sitting between them. The CDR3 sequence is CASSPTNTEAFF. In nucleotides, the CDR3 is TGCGCCAGCAGTCCCACAAACACTGAAGCTTTCTTT.

V is TRBV14 and J is TRBJ1-2; no firm D call. Germline V CDR1 and CDR2: SGHDN, FVKESK. Trimming took 7 bases from V and 12 from J, leaving 21 bases between them. The CDR3 has 13 amino acids. The CDR3 here is CASTLTDSSGNTF. The DNA of the CDR3 is TGTGCCAGCACTTTGACCGATAGCTCTGGAAACACCTTC.

CDR3 DNA: TGTGCCAGCCTCGACAGGGGAGGCTATGGCTACACCTTC. Its translation is CASLDRGGYGYTF. The chain has TRBV7-9 and TRBJ1-2, with 8 bases identical to TRBD1. This CDR3 region has 13 residues. Germline CDR1 SEHNR, CDR2 FQNEAQ (reference sequence). Unmatched junction bases numbered 6, after V lost 8 bases and J lost 4 bases.

The chain recombines TRBV20-1 with TRBJ1-3, with unresolved D. Germline V gene data show CDR1 as DFQATT and CDR2 as SNEGSKA (reference sequence). Trimming pared 2 bases from V and 1 base from J, leaving 6 bases between. The CDR3 consists of 13 residues. CDR3 protein: CSARWVSGNTIYF. Written as DNA, the CDR3 is TGCAGTGCTAGATGGGTATCTGGAAACACCATATATTTT.

V gene TRBV19 combines with J gene TRBJ1-2; 8 bases are a match to TRBD1. This CDR3 is built from 14 residues. V lost 8 bases and J lost 4; bases outside the gene matches: 9. Germline lookup yields CDR1 LNHDA and CDR2 SQIVND (reference sequence). The CDR3 reads CASEKGQAGYGYTF. CDR3 DNA: TGTGCCAGTGAAAAGGGACAGGCGGGCTATGGCTACACCTTC.

This clonotype was seen a few times. The junction departs from the called germline gene at one end, perhaps through a read error. V gene TRBV10-3 combines with J gene TRBJ1-2; a possible D gene is TRBD1 (5 bases). This CDR3 has 11 amino acids. Per the germline V gene, CDR1 is ENHRY and CDR2 is SYGVKD. The chain's CDR3 is CASSFAGGYTF. The DNA of the CDR3 is TGTGCCAGCAGTTTTGCAGGGGGCTACACCTTC.

This chain joins TRBV5-5 and TRBJ2-2; 8 positions agree with TRBD1. From germline, CDR1 is SGHKS and CDR2 YYEKEE (reference sequence). Trimming cost V 4 bases and J 4 bases; bases outside gene matches: 3. This CDR3 has 14 amino acids. The DNA of the CDR3 is TGTGCCAGCAGCCGGACAGGGAGCACCGGGGAGCTGTTTTTT. Residues: CASSRTGSTGELFF.

J is TRBJ2-5 and V is TRBV25-1, with 8 bases matching TRBD1. The CDR3 covers 16 residues. With 2 bases clipped from V and 3 bases from J, the junction kept 8 bases outside the gene matches. Germline-derived CDR1 and CDR2 are MGHDK and SYGVNS. Here the CDR3 reads CASSERAGGLKETQYF. The CDR3 region has the DNA TGTGCCAGCAGTGAACGGGCAGGGGGCCTAAAAGAGACCCAGTACTTC.